The rows below give T cell receptor beta chains drawn from one sample of a study of cytomegalovirus exposure and HLA in healthy donors. Sequencing was performed with immunoSEQ multiplex PCR; in TCRdb, only in-frame clones are kept and a portion is missing. The table records 130,000 to 150,000 clones, 78% of them present only once. The sample consisted of PBMCs. The receptors derive from a male donor in good health and CMV-seronegative. The conserved cysteine and the conserved F or W are not part of the CDR3 here. D genes are given only for firm matches. Clone size is not always given. Where it is, it says once, few, many or a class for expanded clones.

clone_size d_call v_call cdr3_aa
. . TRBV15 ATSRPGGFTDTQY
. . TRBV6-5 ASSGLRGNQPQH
. TRBD1 TRBV10-3 PIGVGTGVAHEQF
few . TRBV6-6 ASSYTALDTQY
. . TRBV9 ASSVSWRETYEQY
. . TRBV7-2 ASSPAGTEAF
. . TRBV7-2 ASSLALGASYGYT
. . TRBV7-8 ASSYPPGHSNTGELF
. TRBD1 TRBV5-6 ASSLNGRGYEKLF
once . TRBV29-1 SVEVGGAREQY
. . TRBV27 ASSPLGGIRNRVNTEAF
. . TRBV4-1 ARSQDIGQEGFGYT
. . TRBV9 ASSVDLRGRAEAF
few TRBD2 TRBV6-5 ASSYRGGVNEQF
. TRBD1 TRBV9 ASRDTGGPGANVLT
. TRBD2 TRBV5-1 ASKSGGTYQETQY
. . TRBV27 ASSYQGRGYEQY
. . TRBV30 AWSVRARGSYNEQF
. . TRBV12-5 ASGLLGRVNYGYT
. . TRBV6-1 ASRTDKTYEQY
. TRBD1 TRBV13 ASSDRGASTDTQY
. . TRBV9 ASSPSRVGRGEQY
. TRBD1 TRBV6-5 ASSRDSLYGYT
. TRBD2 TRBV5-1 ASSLGLAGGPPTEQF
. TRBD1 TRBV11-2 ASSPYLGTGDETQY
. TRBD1 TRBV5-1 ASSRDRDYEQY